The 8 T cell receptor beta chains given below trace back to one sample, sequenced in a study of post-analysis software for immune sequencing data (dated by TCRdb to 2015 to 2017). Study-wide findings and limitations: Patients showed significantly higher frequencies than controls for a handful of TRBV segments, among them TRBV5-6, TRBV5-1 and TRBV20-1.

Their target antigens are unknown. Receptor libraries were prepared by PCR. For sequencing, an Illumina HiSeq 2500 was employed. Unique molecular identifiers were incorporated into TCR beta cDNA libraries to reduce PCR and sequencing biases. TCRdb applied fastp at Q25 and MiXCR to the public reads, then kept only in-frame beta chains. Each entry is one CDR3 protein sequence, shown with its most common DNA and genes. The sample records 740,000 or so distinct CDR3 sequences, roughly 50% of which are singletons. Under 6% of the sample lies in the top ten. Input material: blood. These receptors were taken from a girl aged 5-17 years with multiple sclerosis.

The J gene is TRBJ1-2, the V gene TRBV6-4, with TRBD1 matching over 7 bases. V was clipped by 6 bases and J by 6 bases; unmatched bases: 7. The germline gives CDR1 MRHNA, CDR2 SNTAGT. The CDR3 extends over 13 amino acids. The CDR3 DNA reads TGTGCCAGCAGGGCCGGGACAGCAGATGGCTACACCTTC. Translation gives CASRAGTADGYTF.

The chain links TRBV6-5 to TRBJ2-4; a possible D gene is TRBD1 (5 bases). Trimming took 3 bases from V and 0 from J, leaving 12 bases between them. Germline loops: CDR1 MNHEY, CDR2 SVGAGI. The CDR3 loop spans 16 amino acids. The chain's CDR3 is CASSYQGPLAKNIQYF. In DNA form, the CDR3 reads TGTGCCAGCAGTTATCAGGGTCCCCTAGCCAAAAACATTCAGTACTTC.

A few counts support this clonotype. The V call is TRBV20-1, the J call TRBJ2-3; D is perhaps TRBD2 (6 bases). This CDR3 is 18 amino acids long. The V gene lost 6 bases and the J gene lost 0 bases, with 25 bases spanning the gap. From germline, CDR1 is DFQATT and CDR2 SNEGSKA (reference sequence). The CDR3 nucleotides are TGCAGTGCCCCCCGGGGTGGACGGGGGAGGCCTAGCACAGATACGCAGTATTTT. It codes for CSAPRGGRGRPSTDTQYF.

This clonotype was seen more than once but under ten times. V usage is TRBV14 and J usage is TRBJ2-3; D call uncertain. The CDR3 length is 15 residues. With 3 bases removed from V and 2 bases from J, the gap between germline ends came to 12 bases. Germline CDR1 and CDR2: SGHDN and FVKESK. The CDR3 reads CASSHWGVFTDTQYF. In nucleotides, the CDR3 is TGTGCCAGCAGCCATTGGGGTGTCTTCACAGATACGCAGTATTTT.

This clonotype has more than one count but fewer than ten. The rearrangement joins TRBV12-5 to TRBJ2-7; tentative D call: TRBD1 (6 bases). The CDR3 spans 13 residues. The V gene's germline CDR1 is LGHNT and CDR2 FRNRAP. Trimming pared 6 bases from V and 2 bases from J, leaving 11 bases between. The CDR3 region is CASGPTGTYEQYF. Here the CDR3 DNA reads TGTGCTAGTGGCCCTACAGGGACCTACGAGCAGTACTTC.

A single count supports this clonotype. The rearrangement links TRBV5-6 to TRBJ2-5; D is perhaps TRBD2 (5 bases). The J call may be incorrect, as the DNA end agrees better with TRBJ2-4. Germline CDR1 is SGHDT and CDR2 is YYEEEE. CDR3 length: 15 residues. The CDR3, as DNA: TGTGCCAGCAGCTTTGAGGGTCCTTCCAAAAACATTCAGTACTTC. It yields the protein CASSFEGPSKNIQYF.

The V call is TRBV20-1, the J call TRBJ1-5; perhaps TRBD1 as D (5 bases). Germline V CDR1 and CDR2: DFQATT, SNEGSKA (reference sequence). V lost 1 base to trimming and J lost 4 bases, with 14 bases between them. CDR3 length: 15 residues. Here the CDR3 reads CSARAGPLGNQPQHF. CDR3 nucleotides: TGCAGTGCTAGAGCAGGGCCCCTAGGGAATCAGCCCCAGCATTTT.

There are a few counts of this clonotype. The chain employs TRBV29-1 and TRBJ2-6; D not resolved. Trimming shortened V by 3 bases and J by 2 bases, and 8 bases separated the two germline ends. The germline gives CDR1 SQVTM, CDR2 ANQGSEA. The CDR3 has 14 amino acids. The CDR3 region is CSVDRRPGANVLTF. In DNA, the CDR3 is TGCAGCGTTGACCGCCGCCCTGGGGCCAACGTCCTGACTTTC.